The T cell receptor (beta chain) under discussion was sequenced for a study of brain T cells in children with intractable seizures. This clone has ten or more counts. Measured with immunoSEQ multiplex PCR; TCRdb has only the in-frame clones, and not every one. In the table there are some 80,000 clones, about 90% of which are singletons. Germline lookup yields CDR1 SGHNT and CDR2 YENEEA. CDR3 length equals 14 residues. With V trimmed by 4 bases and J by 3 bases, 3 bases remained unmatched. This material consisted of peripheral blood, taken at surgery. The J gene is TRBJ2-1, the V gene TRBV11-3; TRBD2 aligns across 7 bases. This TCR was recovered from a girl aged 2 to 9 with Rasmussen encephalitis and intractable seizures. The CDR3 region has the DNA TGTGCCAGCAGCTCACGGGAGGACTACAATGAGCAGTTCTTC. As protein: CASSSREDYNEQFF.